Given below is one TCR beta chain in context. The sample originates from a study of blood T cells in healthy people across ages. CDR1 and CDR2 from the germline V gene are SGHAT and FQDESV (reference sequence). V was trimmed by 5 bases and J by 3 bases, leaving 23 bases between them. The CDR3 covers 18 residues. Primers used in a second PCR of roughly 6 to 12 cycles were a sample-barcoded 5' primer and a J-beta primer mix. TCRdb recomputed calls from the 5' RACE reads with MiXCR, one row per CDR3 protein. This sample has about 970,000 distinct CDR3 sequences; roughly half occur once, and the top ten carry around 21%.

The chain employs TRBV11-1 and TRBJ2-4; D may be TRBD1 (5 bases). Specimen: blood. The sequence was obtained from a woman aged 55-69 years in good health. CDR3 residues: CASSPTGWGRVVKNIQYF. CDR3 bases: TGTGCCAGCAGCCCCACCGGGTGGGGCAGGGTGGTCAAAAACATTCAGTACTTC.